The 12 T cell receptor beta chains below come from one sample, sequenced in a study of neurological immune-mediated disorders. TCRdb redid the calling of the 5' RACE reads with MiXCR, one entry per CDR3 protein. The sample records approximately 4,800 distinct CDR3 sequences, about 22% being singletons. The sample comprised CD8+ T cells from blood. The receptors derive from a woman aged 55-75 years with HTLV-1-associated myelopathy (HAM/TSP).

V and J are TRBV18 and TRBJ2-1; D gene unclear. Deletions cut 10 bases from V and 5 bases from J, with 15 bases between. The CDR3 consists of 13 residues. CDR1 and CDR2 (germline): KGHSH, LQKENI. CDR3 amino acids: CANSGGWDNEQFF. The CDR3 DNA reads TGTGCCAACTCGGGTGGTTGGGACAATGAGCAGTTCTTC.

This clonotype was seen many times. The chain uses TRBV5-1 and TRBJ1-1; no definite D call. There are 15 residues in the CDR3. V gave up 0 bases and J gave up 0 bases, with 9 bases separating them. Germline V gene lookup returns CDR1 SGHRS and CDR2 YFSETQ. The CDR3 bases are TGCGCCAGCAGCTTGGTTGGCAGAATGAACACTGAAGCTTTCTTT. Its translation: CASSLVGRMNTEAFF.

Many counts were recorded for this clonotype. The gene calls are TRBV6-1 and TRBJ2-7, with TRBD1 matching 7 bases. This CDR3 spans 14 amino acids. The trim removed 4 bases at V and 3 bases at J, leaving 6 bases unmatched. Germline assignment: CDR1 MNHNS and CDR2 SASEGT. CDR3 loop: CASSAGQNLYEQYF. The CDR3 nucleotides read TGTGCCAGCAGTGCGGGACAGAACCTCTACGAGCAGTACTTC.

This chain links TRBV20-1 with TRBJ2-7, with 10 positions matching TRBD2. CDR3 length equals 14 residues. V lost 3 bases and J lost 4; bases outside the gene matches: 6. Germline V gene lookup returns CDR1 DFQATT and CDR2 SNEGSKA (reference sequence). CDR3 amino acids: CSASIRTSGYEQYF. CDR3 DNA sequence: TGCAGTGCTAGCATTAGGACTAGCGGTTACGAGCAGTACTTC.

This clonotype has ten or more counts. V and J are TRBV20-1 and TRBJ2-3; the D is unclear. From germline, CDR1 is DFQATT and CDR2 SNEGSKA (reference sequence). The V gene lost 6 bases and the J gene lost 0 bases, with 16 bases spanning the gap. CDR3 size: 15 residues. CDR3 in DNA: TGCAGTGCGACCCCTCTTGGACCAAGCACAGATACGCAGTATTTT. Translation: CSATPLGPSTDTQYF.

This clonotype has ten or more counts. The chain joins TRBV20-1 to TRBJ2-4; 8 nucleotides match TRBD2. CDR1 is DFQATT, CDR2 SNEGSKA, per germline (reference sequence). This CDR3 is built from 16 residues. The V gene end was trimmed by 3 bases and the J gene end by 0 bases; junction bases not matched to a gene: 7. The CDR3 region is CSASSLADLAKNIQYF. The CDR3 DNA follows: TGCAGTGCTAGTTCACTAGCGGACCTAGCCAAAAACATTCAGTACTTC.

The table lists this clonotype with many counts. This chain joins TRBV3-1 and TRBJ2-5; the D gene is possibly TRBD2 (5 bases). The V end was cut by 1 base, the J end by 4 bases, with 16 bases between. The germline gives CDR1 LGHDT, CDR2 YNNKEL (reference sequence). This CDR3 spans 16 amino acids. The CDR3 nucleotides are TGTGCCAGCAGCCAAGGGGCCCTAGGGAGCGGAGAGACCCAGTACTTC. It is translated as CASSQGALGSGETQYF.

This clonotype is labeled medium-sized. The V and J genes are TRBV5-6 and TRBJ2-1; 9 positions agree with TRBD2. The CDR3 spans 16 residues. The trim removed 4 bases at V and 5 bases at J, leaving 10 bases unmatched. Germline CDR1 SGHDT, CDR2 YYEEEE. The DNA for the CDR3 is TGTGCCAGCAGCGCGGGAGGGACTAGGAGAGACAATGAGCAGTTCTTC. Translated: CASSAGGTRRDNEQFF.

By share, this clonotype counts as medium-sized (0.01 to 0.1%). The rearrangement links TRBV7-9 to TRBJ2-5, with 7 bases matching TRBD1. The J segment lost 1 base and the V segment lost 6 bases, leaving 5 bases of the junction unmatched. This CDR3 region has 14 residues. Per germline, CDR1 SEHNR and CDR2 FQNEAQ (reference sequence). CDR3 sequence: CASRFWDSQETQYF. DNA of the CDR3: TGTGCCAGCAGATTCTGGGACAGCCAAGAGACCCAGTACTTC.

By proportion, this clonotype is medium-sized. The chain joins TRBV12-3 or TRBV12-4 to TRBJ2-1, with D perhaps being TRBD1 or TRBD2 (5 bases each). CDR3 length: 14 amino acids. V lost 3 bases to trimming and J lost 4 bases, with 10 bases between them. The CDR3 is CASSFRDVYNEQFF. Written as DNA, the CDR3 is TGTGCCAGCAGTTTCCGGGACGTGTACAATGAGCAGTTCTTC.

This clonotype has ten or more counts. The chain links TRBV11-2 to TRBJ1-1; D might be TRBD1 (5 bases). There are 13 residues in the CDR3. CDR1 and CDR2 (germline): SGHAT, FQNNGV. With 4 bases removed from V and 4 bases from J, the gap between germline ends came to 10 bases. The CDR3 here is CASSWGGSTEAFF. The CDR3 coding sequence is TGTGCCAGCAGCTGGGGGGGTAGCACTGAAGCTTTCTTT. Based on the CDR3 plus reference TRBV11-2 and TRBJ1-1, the full variable domain is EAGVAQSPRYKIIEKRQSVAFWCNPISGHATLYWYQQILGQGPKLLIQFQNNGVVDDSQLPKDRFSAERLKGVDSTLKIQPAKLEDSAVYLCASSWGGSTEAFFGQGTRLTVV.

This clonotype was counted at least ten times. This chain joins TRBV29-1 and TRBJ1-2; TRBD1 matches at 12 bases. CDR3 length: 17 amino acids. Germline V CDR1 and CDR2: SQVTM, ANQGSEA. The V gene end was trimmed by 4 bases and the J gene end by 7 bases; junction bases not matched to a gene: 16. DNA for the CDR3: TGCAGCGTTGGAGCACCGGGACAGGGGGCCGTAGGGGGTGGCTACACCTTC. It is translated as CSVGAPGQGAVGGGYTF.